This entry concerns a single T cell receptor beta chain. Its antigen is currently unknown. The sample comes from a study of cytomegalovirus exposure and HLA in healthy donors. Study findings and constraints: Later on, an analysis found that several of the most significant clusters appeared to be linked to common viral pathogens, which included parvovirus B19. Analyses of presence and absence presupposed an approximately uniform sequencing depth across donors. In a later analysis, donors in an Asian-associated ancestry cluster reportedly had fewer N-insertions in productive TCRs than the cohort mean.

PCR was performed using 60 Vbeta and 13 Jbeta primers. Profiled with immunoSEQ multiplex PCR; TCRdb holds only in-frame clones, not every one. Here the sample spans over 75,000 clones, approximately 86% being singletons. This CDR3 is 15 amino acids long. Germline CDR1 reads SGHAT; CDR2 reads FQNNGV. Trimming pared 5 bases from V and 3 bases from J, leaving 17 bases between. The sample was PBMCs. The receptor was derived from a man aged 25-40 years in good health and CMV-seropositive. This chain joins TRBV11-2 and TRBJ2-7, with a possible D match to TRBD2 (6 bases). The CDR3 nucleotides are TGTGCCAGCAGCCCCCAGCGGGTTTCCTACTACGAGCAGTACTTC. This encodes CASSPQRVSYYEQYF.